The 9 T cell receptor beta chains presented below share a single source sample, sequenced in a study of blood T cell repertoires in COVID-19. TCRdb keeps only in-frame clones here, not all; method: immunoSEQ multiplex PCR. The sample has a few hundred thousand clones; 70% to 90% are singletons. Sequencing was performed on peripheral blood. The receptors here all came from a man aged 50 to 59 with acute or convalescent COVID-19.

The chain uses TRBV4-1 and TRBJ1-2, with a possible D match to TRBD1 (6 bases). V shed 4 bases and J shed 4 bases, with 13 bases lying between them. Germline-derived CDR1 and CDR2 are MGHRA and YSYEKL. CDR3 length equals 14 residues. The CDR3 region is CASSPTGQSYGYTF. The DNA of the CDR3 is TGCGCCAGCAGCCCTACGGGACAAAGCTATGGCTACACCTTC.

A note on this clone: Additional DNA sequences in this sample encode the identical CDR3. This chain connects TRBV6-5 to TRBJ1-4, with 9 bases aligning to TRBD1. The CDR3 loop spans 13 amino acids. CDR1 is MNHEY, CDR2 SVGAGI, per germline. The trim removed 5 bases at V and 8 bases at J, leaving 3 bases unmatched. CDR3 protein: CASSRDRDEKLFF. As DNA, the CDR3 is TGTGCCAGCAGTCGGGACAGGGACGAAAAACTGTTTTTT.

This sequence joins TRBV7-3 and TRBJ2-2; 8 bases agree with TRBD2. Germline V gene data show CDR1 as SGHTA and CDR2 as FQGTGA. This CDR3 is 15 amino acids long. J gave up 0 bases and V 5 bases, and 2 bases lay outside the gene matches. The CDR3 nucleotides are TGTGCCAGCAGCCAGGGACTAGCGAACACCGGGGAGCTGTTTTTT. Its translation is CASSQGLANTGELFF.

This clone has only one observation. The chain joins TRBV10-3 to TRBJ1-2; 7 bases are shared with TRBD1. Germline V gene sequence: CDR1 ENHRY, CDR2 SYGVKD. Germline trimming cut 3 bases from V and 0 bases from J; bases unmatched to any gene: 10. The CDR3 is 17 residues long. The CDR3 DNA reads as TGTGCCATCAGTGACCGGGGACAGAAATCCGCTAACTATGGCTACACCTTC. Amino acid sequence: CAISDRGQKSANYGYTF.

With regard to this clone: Other nucleotide sequences from this sample produce the same CDR3. The chain combines TRBV7-9 with TRBJ1-2; D remains ambiguous. Trimming pared 1 base from V and 0 bases from J, leaving 6 bases between. CDR1 and CDR2 from the germline V gene are SEHNR and FQNEAQ (reference sequence). This CDR3 comprises 14 residues. CDR3: CASSLGAANYGYTF. The CDR3 nucleotides read TGTGCCAGCAGCTTAGGGGCAGCTAACTATGGCTACACCTTC.

To note about this clone: This CDR3 is also generated by other DNA sequences in the sample. The V call is TRBV5-1, the J call TRBJ1-1, with TRBD1 matching 10 bases. V was pared by 0 bases and J by 2 bases, with 4 bases of the junction left unmatched. Germline V CDR1 and CDR2: SGHRS, YFSETQ. The length of the CDR3 is 16 residues. This chain's CDR3 is CASSLEGQGLNTEAFF. Here the CDR3 DNA reads TGCGCCAGCAGCTTGGAGGGACAGGGGTTAAACACTGAAGCTTTCTTT. Complete variable domain (other parts from reference TRBV5-1 and TRBJ1-1): KAGVTQTPRYLIKTRGQQVTLSCSPISGHRSVSWYQQTPGQGLQFLFEYFSETQRNKGNFPGRFSGRQFSNSRSEMNVSTLELGDSALYLCASSLEGQGLNTEAFFGQGTRLTVV.

The chain is built from TRBV3-1 (or the pseudogene TRBV3-2) and TRBJ2-2; D uncertain. The CDR3 length is 14 residues. V was shortened by 3 bases and J by 2 bases, with 7 bases between the two germline ends. Germline V gene lookup returns CDR1 LGHDT and CDR2 YNNKEL (reference sequence). CDR3 protein: CASSQGHNTGELFF. The CDR3, as DNA: TGTGCCAGCAGCCAGGGCCACAACACCGGGGAGCTGTTTTTT.

The V call is TRBV5-1, the J call TRBJ1-1; no clear D gene. This CDR3 comprises 14 residues. Trimming pared 7 bases from V and 0 bases from J, leaving 13 bases between. Germline assignment: CDR1 SGHRS and CDR2 YFSETQ. The CDR3 DNA sequence: TGCGCCAGCTTTGAGGCGGGGATGAACACTGAAGCTTTCTTT. This codes for CASFEAGMNTEAFF.

CDR3 DNA sequence: TGTGCCAGCAGCCGGAGGGCTAGCGGGGGGGAACCAGATACGCAGTATTTT. It is translated as CASSRRASGGEPDTQYF. The rearrangement uses TRBV5-5 and TRBJ2-3, with 12 nucleotides matching TRBD2. Germline CDR1 and CDR2: SGHKS and YYEKEE (reference sequence). The CDR3 has 17 residues. Germline trimming cut 4 bases from V and 4 bases from J; bases unmatched to any gene: 10.